These 24 T cell receptor beta chains came from one sample sequenced in a study of shared clonotypes between healthy human individuals. The method was immunoSEQ multiplex PCR; TCRdb's version includes in-frame clones alone and lacks a portion of them. In the table there are roughly 1 million clones, 78% of which are singletons. Sequenced: memory CD4+ T cells from PBMCs. Subset noted: CD45RA-negative fraction. The source of these receptors is a man aged 18 to 35 in good health. Some clones in this sample may be carry-over from other donors' samples.

The chain employs TRBV5-1 and TRBJ1-4, with D unresolved. The CDR3 runs to 17 residues. Trimming took off 4 bases at V and 8 bases at J, with 24 bases between the two ends. CDR1 and CDR2 (germline): SGHRS, YFSETQ. CDR3 DNA: TGCGCCAGCAGCGTGGACCCCGGTACCCCATTAAAGGAAAAACTGTTTTTT. Translating it yields CASSVDPGTPLKEKLFF.

To note about this clone: Within the sample, other DNA sequences also encode this same CDR3. This chain joins TRBV4-2 and TRBJ1-2; 8 bases agree with TRBD1. The CDR3 is 14 amino acids. J gave up 5 bases and V 1 base, and 3 bases lay outside the gene matches. Per germline, CDR1 LGHNA and CDR2 YNFKEQ. The CDR3 is CASSQVGQGYGYTF. DNA of the CDR3: TGTGCCAGCAGCCAAGTAGGACAGGGTTATGGCTACACCTTC.

The rearrangement joins TRBV2 to TRBJ2-7, with 11 positions matching TRBD2. Germline V gene lookup returns CDR1 SNHLY and CDR2 FYNNEI. The CDR3 sequence is 16 residues long. J was trimmed by 3 bases and V by 7 bases; bases with no gene match: 11. The CDR3 is CASKRRLAGPNYEQYF. The DNA of the CDR3 is TGTGCCAGCAAACGAAGACTAGCGGGACCGAACTACGAGCAGTACTTC.

This sequence joins TRBV5-1 and TRBJ2-3, with a possible D match to TRBD2 (5 bases). Germline-derived CDR1 and CDR2 are SGHRS and YFSETQ. Trimming left V 4 bases short and J 3 bases short, with 12 bases between. This CDR3 region has 14 residues. CDR3 sequence reads: CASSPGSATDTQYF. CDR3 nucleotide sequence: TGCGCCAGCAGCCCGGGGTCAGCGACAGATACGCAGTATTTT.

About this clone itself: Within the sample, other DNA sequences also encode this same CDR3. The J gene is TRBJ1-3, the V gene TRBV28; D unresolved. Between the trimmed V and J ends, which lost 2 bases and 2 bases, there was a span of 4 bases. This CDR3 contains 13 residues. Per the germline V gene, CDR1 is MDHEN and CDR2 is SYDVKM. CDR3 nucleotide sequence: TGTGCCAGCAGTTTAACAGCTGGAAACACCATATATTTT. Amino acid sequence: CASSLTAGNTIYF.

The chain links TRBV18 to TRBJ1-2, with TRBD1 identical over 8 bases. After removal of 3 bases from V and 5 bases from J, the junction contained 8 bases not matched to a gene. Germline CDR1 and CDR2: KGHSH and LQKENI. The CDR3 has 15 residues. In nucleotides, the CDR3 is TGTGCCAGCTCACCGACGACAGGGGCTGAGTATGGCTACACCTTC. Its translation: CASSPTTGAEYGYTF.

The rearrangement links TRBV7-2 to TRBJ2-1; D might be TRBD1 or TRBD2, each matching 7 bases. The ends were cut back, 1 base at V and 5 bases at J, with 18 bases in the middle. There are 17 residues in the CDR3. Germline V gives CDR1 SGHTA, CDR2 FQGNSA. CDR3 protein: CASSLDPGGGPNNEQFF. The DNA of the CDR3 is TGTGCCAGCAGCTTAGATCCAGGGGGAGGGCCAAACAATGAGCAGTTCTTC. The full variable domain, with the rest looked up from reference TRBV7-2 and TRBJ2-1, is GAGVSQSPSNKVTEKGKDVELRCDPISGHTALYWYRQSLGQGLEFLIYFQGNSAPDKSGLPSDRFSAERTGGSVSTLTIQRTQQEDSAVYLCASSLDPGGGPNNEQFFGPGTRLTVL.

The rearrangement links TRBV6-1 to TRBJ2-5; D not certain. CDR1 is MNHNS and CDR2 is SASEGT in the germline V gene. The CDR3 spans 15 residues. V was shortened by 4 bases and J by 7 bases, with 19 bases between the two germline ends. CDR3 protein: CASSASGYEKGTQYF. As DNA, the CDR3 is TGTGCCAGCAGTGCCTCTGGGTACGAAAAAGGGACCCAGTACTTC.

The chain links TRBV27 to TRBJ2-7; D is unclear. The length of the CDR3 is 10 residues. Trimming left V 7 bases short and J 7 bases short, with 8 bases between. Germline V lookup: CDR1 MNHEY, CDR2 SMNVEV (reference sequence). The CDR3: CASIFREQYF. CDR3 coding DNA: TGTGCCAGCATATTCAGGGAGCAGTACTTC.

CDR3 sequence reads: CASSLAGGNYNEQFF. The CDR3 coding sequence is TGTGCCAGCTCACTAGCGGGAGGAAACTACAATGAGCAGTTCTTC. The V gene is TRBV18, the J gene TRBJ2-1; TRBD2 matches at 10 bases. V lost 4 bases and J lost 3; bases outside the gene matches: 3. This CDR3 has 15 amino acids. Germline CDR1 KGHSH, CDR2 LQKENI.

The genes are TRBV5-4 and TRBJ2-3; no clear D gene. Germline assignment: CDR1 SGHNT and CDR2 YYREEE (reference sequence). Trimming shortened V by 5 bases and J by 5 bases, and 12 bases separated the two germline ends. CDR3 length: 13 amino acids. CDR3 region: CASRPTAIDTQYF. DNA for the CDR3: TGTGCCAGCAGGCCAACAGCGATAGATACGCAGTATTTT.

This chain links TRBV4-2 with TRBJ2-7; D gene uncertain. Germline CDR1 LGHNA, CDR2 YNFKEQ. The CDR3 loop spans 13 amino acids. Trimming took 0 bases from V and 7 from J, leaving 10 bases between them. This chain's CDR3 is CASSQEVGREQYF. Here the CDR3 DNA reads TGTGCCAGCAGCCAAGAGGTGGGAAGAGAGCAGTACTTC.

V and J are TRBV2 and TRBJ1-1, with TRBD1 matching 8 bases. The CDR3 has 13 amino acids. V shed 6 bases, J shed 5 bases, and the junction held 5 bases outside the gene matches. In germline, CDR1 is SNHLY, CDR2 FYNNEI. The CDR3 bases are TGTGCCAGCAGATCCCAGGGGGCGACTGAAGCTTTCTTT. Amino acids: CASRSQGATEAFF. Complete variable domain (other parts from reference TRBV2 and TRBJ1-1): EPEVTQTPSHQVTQMGQEVILRCVPISNHLYFYWYRQILGQKVEFLVSFYNNEISEKSEIFDDQFSVERPDGSNFTLKIRSTKLEDSAMYFCASRSQGATEAFFGQGTRLTVV.

The rearrangement joins TRBV28 to TRBJ1-5; D might be TRBD1 (6 bases). This CDR3 region has 14 residues. Germline values: CDR1 MDHEN, CDR2 SYDVKM. V was shortened by 6 bases and J by 4 bases, with 13 bases between the two germline ends. The CDR3 sequence: CASRPGGANQPQHF. CDR3 nucleotides: TGTGCCAGCAGACCCGGGGGGGCTAATCAGCCCCAGCATTTT.

This chain links TRBV10-3 with TRBJ1-5; a weak D match, TRBD1 (5 bases). V lost 11 bases and J lost 0, with 20 bases in between. The CDR3 is 16 amino acids. Germline CDR1 reads ENHRY; CDR2 reads SYGVKD. This CDR3 reads CACGTPGVGSNQPQHF. CDR3 sequence (DNA): TGTGCCTGCGGGACTCCGGGCGTCGGTAGCAATCAGCCCCAGCATTTT.

About this clone: The identical CDR3 is also encoded by other nucleotide sequences in the sample. The chain uses TRBV18 and TRBJ2-7; D uncertain. This CDR3 comprises 11 residues. Germline-derived CDR1 and CDR2 are KGHSH and LQKENI. Trimming removed 6 bases at V and 4 bases at J, with 7 bases between. For the CDR3, the DNA is TGTGCCAGCTCCCTTGGGTACGAGCAGTACTTC. This translates into CASSLGYEQYF. The full variable domain, rest sourced from reference TRBV18 and TRBJ2-7, is NAGVMQNPRHLVRRRGQEARLRCSPMKGHSHVYWYRQLPEEGLKFMVYLQKENIIDESGMPKERFSAEFPKEGPSILRIQQVVRGDSAAYFCASSLGYEQYFGPGTRLTVT.

The CDR3 DNA reads as TGTGCCAGCAGCTTTGGCTTTACCTACGAGCAGTACTTC. It specifies CASSFGFTYEQYF. The genes are TRBV11-2 and TRBJ2-7; D not certain. Germline CDR1 SGHAT, CDR2 FQNNGV. Trimming shortened V by 3 bases and J by 2 bases, and 8 bases separated the two germline ends. The CDR3 is made up of 13 amino acids.

This clone was observed once. The V gene is TRBV7-2, the J gene TRBJ1-5; 12 bases are shared with TRBD1. CDR1 and CDR2 (germline): SGHTA, FQGNSA. J lost 6 bases, V lost 1 base, and 4 bases had no gene match. The CDR3 totals 16 residues. The CDR3 coding sequence is TGTGCCAGCAGCTTAGTTGGGACAGGGGGCGGTCAGCCCCAGCATTTT. As protein: CASSLVGTGGGQPQHF.

In this sample, this clone turned up once. The V and J genes are TRBV6-1 and TRBJ2-7; 9 nucleotides match TRBD1. This CDR3 is 14 amino acids long. V shed 3 bases and J 5 bases; nucleotides not matched to a gene: 5. Germline values: CDR1 MNHNS, CDR2 SASEGT. The DNA of the CDR3 is TGTGCCAGCAGTGATGGGGACAGGGCCGACGAGCAGTACTTC. This sequence encodes CASSDGDRADEQYF.

The chain carries TRBV7-2 and TRBJ2-7, with no clear D. Trimming took off 5 bases at V and 6 bases at J, with 11 bases between the two ends. Germline V gives CDR1 SGHTA, CDR2 FQGNSA. This CDR3 has 12 residues. CDR3 bases: TGTGCCAGCAGCCTCCCGCCCTCCGAGCAGTACTTC. This encodes CASSLPPSEQYF.

V usage is TRBV2 and J usage is TRBJ1-5; TRBD1 matches at 11 bases. The CDR3 contains 14 residues. V lost 7 bases, J lost 6 bases, and 5 bases stayed unmatched. CDR1 and CDR2 from the germline V gene are SNHLY and FYNNEI. CDR3 bases: TGTGCCAGCACGGGACAGGGGGTAATTCAGCCCCAGCATTTT. Translating gives CASTGQGVIQPQHF.

There are a few counts of this clone. J is TRBJ2-5 and V is TRBV19; TRBD1 or TRBD2 may be the D gene (5 bases each). Germline CDR1 and CDR2: LNHDA and SQIVND (reference sequence). The germline V and J ends were trimmed by 5 bases and 1 base, with 8 bases remaining between them. The CDR3 runs 13 residues. The CDR3 is CASSVGTQETQYF. The DNA of the CDR3 is TGTGCCAGTAGTGTAGGGACCCAAGAGACCCAGTACTTC.

V is TRBV18 and J is TRBJ1-4, with TRBD1 matching 7 bases. V shed 6 bases and J 0 bases; nucleotides not matched to a gene: 4. Germline lookup yields CDR1 KGHSH and CDR2 LQKENI. The CDR3 loop spans 15 amino acids. DNA of the CDR3: TGTGCCAGCTCTCTACAGGGGCCAACTAATGAAAAACTGTTTTTT. Residues: CASSLQGPTNEKLFF. Combining the CDR3 with reference TRBV18 and TRBJ1-4 gives the whole variable domain NAGVMQNPRHLVRRRGQEARLRCSPMKGHSHVYWYRQLPEEGLKFMVYLQKENIIDESGMPKERFSAEFPKEGPSILRIQQVVRGDSAAYFCASSLQGPTNEKLFFGSGTQLSVL.

Written as DNA, the CDR3 is TGCGCCAGCAGCCAGGACAGGGTATCCTACAATGAGCAGTTCTTC. As protein: CASSQDRVSYNEQFF. The chain employs TRBV5-1 and TRBJ2-1, with 8 bases lining up with TRBD1. Trimming at V came to 4 bases and at J to 1 base, leaving 4 bases not matched to a gene. Germline assignment: CDR1 SGHRS and CDR2 YFSETQ. The CDR3 is 15 amino acids.